The clone carrying this TCR beta chain was seen a few times. Its antigen is unknown. The record originates from a study of cytotoxic CD8 clonotypes in ibrutinib-treated CLL. Study context: Among responders, some 25 were partial and 2 complete; after median around 68 months, about 15 stayed remitted and approximately 12 progressed.

Study-wide findings and caveats: At the start, clonality exceeded age-matched healthy donors and followed circulating CD8+ T-cell counts. Clonality grew at ibrutinib response; at progression, it decreased back toward baseline.

The CDR3 runs to 15 residues. J gave up 6 bases and V 5 bases, and 8 bases lay outside the gene matches. Looked up from germline, CDR1 is MNHEY and CDR2 is SMNVEV (reference sequence). Deep sequencing aimed at 1 in 200,000 to 1 in 1 million T cells' resolution. Sequencing used immunoSEQ multiplex PCR; TCRdb keeps in-frame clones, though not all of them. The table shows about 49,000 clones, with roughly 50% occurring only once. The receptor was derived from a human donor with chronic lymphocytic leukemia. This chain joins TRBV27 and TRBJ2-2, with 8 bases aligning to TRBD2. The material sequenced was PBMCs, taken after 12 months of ibrutinib treatment. In DNA form, the CDR3 reads TGTGCCAGCAGTATTAGCCCGGGACTAGCCGGGGAGCTGTTTTTT. Protein: CASSISPGLAGELFF.